This TCR beta chain appears in the sequencing data of a study of blood T cell repertoires in COVID-19. Study as a whole: Both acute and convalescent COVID-19 samples were obtained from the United States, Italy and Spain. The cDNA or gDNA used as material had been derived from T cells, B-cell-depleted T cells, or PBMCs.

As processed by the authors: Amplification of reference gene primers provided the estimated nucleated cell counts. Libraries were prepared by immunoSEQ multiplex PCR; TCRdb keeps only in-frame clonotypes and omits some of them. The V and J calls and clone size are taken from that table; D and trimming were inferred from the DNA. The sample comprises around 160,000 clones, approximately 91% of which are singletons, and 2% to 2.5% rests with the top ten. Sample: peripheral blood. This sequence originates from a human donor in a cohort sampled during active COVID-19.

The CDR3 DNA is TGTGCCAGCAGACGGACAGGGTTCTACAATGAGCAGTTCTTC. Translation gives CASRRTGFYNEQFF. This chain connects TRBV28 to TRBJ2-1, with 8 bases aligning to TRBD1. This CDR3 spans 14 amino acids. CDR1 and CDR2 (germline): MDHEN, SYDVKM. Losses at the gene ends were 6 bases for V and 3 bases for J; bases not matched to a gene: 4.